The 25 T cell receptor beta chains below come from one sample, sequenced in a study of T cells in Graves' hyperthyroidism and ophthalmopathy. Authors of the study amplified TCR beta CDR3 regions from RNA transcripts. HTBI primers were the set used in a first-round RT-PCR of the TCR CDR3. A single record per CDR3 protein comes from TCRdb applying MiXCR to the multiplex PCR reads. The sample records some 420,000 distinct CDR3 sequences, approximately 14% being singletons. Specimen: blood. Receptor source: a woman under 30 with Graves' hyperthyroidism.

The chain uses TRBV6-1 and TRBJ1-2; D may be TRBD1 (5 bases). V shed 4 bases and J shed 1 base, with 13 bases lying between them. CDR1 is MNHNS and CDR2 is SASEGT in the germline V gene. CDR3 length equals 15 residues. The CDR3, as DNA: TGTGCCAGCAGTGTCGGGGGGAACCTTAACTATGGCTACACCTTC. Translated, it gives CASSVGGNLNYGYTF.

This clonotype was observed once. This rearrangement joins TRBV20-1 to TRBJ2-3, with 10 bases identical to TRBD2. Germline V gene data show CDR1 as DFQATT and CDR2 as SNEGSKA (reference sequence). V was clipped by 3 bases and J by 3 bases; unmatched bases: 6. The length of the CDR3 is 15 residues. CDR3 sequence reads: CSARKASGSTDTQYF. CDR3 DNA: TGCAGTGCTAGGAAGGCTAGCGGGAGTACAGATACGCAGTATTTT.

This clonotype was observed a handful of times. The conserved phenylalanine or tryptophan normally closing the CDR3 is absent here, so this likely arose from a read error. V usage is TRBV3-1 and J usage is TRBJ1-4, with 7 nucleotides matching TRBD1. With 1 base clipped from V and 3 bases from J, the junction kept 2 bases outside the gene matches. This CDR3 is 15 amino acids long. The germline CDR1 and CDR2 sequences are LGHDT and YNNKEL (reference sequence). The CDR3 DNA is TGTGCCAGCAGCCAAGTAGGGACAGCTAATGAAAAACTGTTTTCT. Encoded protein: CASSQVGTANEKLFS.

This clonotype was observed a few times. The chain joins TRBV10-3 to TRBJ1-2, with D unresolved. V was shortened by 10 bases and J by 3 bases, with 12 bases between the two germline ends. Germline V CDR1 and CDR2: ENHRY, SYGVKD. The CDR3 runs to 12 residues. The DNA of the CDR3 is TGTGCCACCGGTGGTGGAGACTATGGCTACACCTTC. This gives the protein CATGGGDYGYTF.

This clonotype appeared many times. The genes are TRBV3-1 and TRBJ2-1, with 14 bases fitting TRBD2. Germline V gene lookup returns CDR1 LGHDT and CDR2 YNNKEL (reference sequence). The CDR3 sequence is 18 residues long. Trimming took 2 bases from V and 4 from J; bases not matched to a gene: 7. CDR3 residues: CASSQSPWTSGRYNEQFF. CDR3 nucleotide sequence: TGTGCCAGCAGCCAATCGCCTTGGACTAGCGGGAGGTACAATGAGCAGTTCTTC.

This clonotype was seen repeatedly, ten times or more. The V gene is TRBV15, the J gene TRBJ2-5, with 8 bases fitting TRBD2. In germline, CDR1 is LNHNV, CDR2 YYDKDF (reference sequence). This CDR3 contains 16 residues. With V trimmed by 0 bases and J by 5 bases, 8 bases remained unmatched. CDR3 in DNA: TGTGCCACCAGCAGAGATTGGAGCGGGAGAAGGGAGACCCAGTACTTC. This translates into CATSRDWSGRRETQYF.

This clonotype occurred many times. The chain couples TRBV30 to TRBJ2-3; D uncertain. The germline V gene encodes CDR1 GTSNPN and CDR2 SVGIG (reference sequence). This CDR3 has 14 residues. Trimming shortened V by 2 bases and J by 0 bases, and 9 bases separated the two germline ends. CDR3 nucleotide sequence: TGTGCCTGGAGTATAGGCGGAAGCACAGATACGCAGTATTTT. This sequence encodes CAWSIGGSTDTQYF.

This clonotype was counted a few times. The rearrangement uses TRBV5-1 and TRBJ1-5; the D gene is possibly TRBD1 (5 bases). V shed 0 bases and J shed 8 bases, with 15 bases lying between them. The CDR3 consists of 15 residues. CDR1 SGHRS and CDR2 YFSETQ come from the germline V gene. This CDR3 reads CASSLDPGVGEPQHF. The CDR3 nucleotides read TGCGCCAGCAGCTTGGACCCGGGTGTAGGGGAGCCCCAGCATTTT.

This clonotype occurred a few times. A much bigger clone sits one base away, suggesting this may be a read error. The chain has TRBV3-1 and TRBJ1-1, with D maybe TRBD1 (5 bases). Per the germline V gene, CDR1 is LGHDT and CDR2 is YNNKEL (reference sequence). Trimming cost V 2 bases and J 5 bases, with 12 bases left between them. This CDR3 region has 14 residues. CDR3 loop: CASSQSAGKTEAFF. The CDR3 DNA reads TGTGCCAGCAGCCAATCGGCAGGGAAGACTGAAGCTTTCTTT.

The V call is TRBV5-6, the J call TRBJ2-5, with 8 bases identical to TRBD2. The CDR3 runs to 14 residues. After removal of 4 bases from V and 4 bases from J, the junction contained 6 bases not matched to a gene. Germline CDR1 SGHDT, CDR2 YYEEEE. The CDR3 sequence is CASSESGRGETQYF. The CDR3 DNA follows: TGTGCCAGCAGCGAATCCGGGAGGGGAGAGACCCAGTACTTC.

CDR3 DNA: TGTGCCAGCAGTGGGGGACGGGGGGTGTCCTACGAGCAGTACTTC. Its protein is CASSGGRGVSYEQYF. V gene TRBV12-3 or TRBV12-4 combines with J gene TRBJ2-7; 7 bases agree with TRBD2. This CDR3 region has 15 residues. With V trimmed by 5 bases and J by 1 base, 8 bases remained unmatched.

This clonotype was detected many times. V and J are TRBV20-1 and TRBJ2-3; 7 bases agree with TRBD2. There are 13 residues in the CDR3. The germline V gene has CDR1 DFQATT and CDR2 SNEGSKA (reference sequence). J lost 7 bases, V lost 3 bases, and 7 bases had no gene match. CDR3 loop: CSARREGGYTQYF. The DNA of the CDR3 is TGCAGTGCTAGGAGGGAGGGAGGGTATACGCAGTATTTT.

In this sample, this clonotype turned up many times. V usage is TRBV27 and J usage is TRBJ2-5; TRBD2 aligns across 13 bases. The CDR3 is 15 amino acids. CDR1 is MNHEY and CDR2 is SMNVEV in the germline V gene (reference sequence). The V gene end was trimmed by 5 bases and the J gene end by 4 bases; junction bases not matched to a gene: 4. The CDR3 DNA reads as TGTGCCAGCAGTGAGGGGACTAGCGGGATAGAGACCCAGTACTTC. Encoded protein: CASSEGTSGIETQYF.

The rearrangement links TRBV4-1 to TRBJ2-7; 8 bases are a match to TRBD2. The germline gives CDR1 MGHRA, CDR2 YSYEKL. V shed 0 bases and J 1 base; nucleotides not matched to a gene: 8. The CDR3 runs 17 residues. CDR3 in DNA: TGCGCCAGCAGCCAAGATACTAGCGGACTGCTATCCTACGAGCAGTACTTC. Translation gives CASSQDTSGLLSYEQYF.

This clonotype showed up many times. The chain employs TRBV6-1 and TRBJ2-7; 7 nucleotides line up with TRBD2. Germline V lookup: CDR1 MNHNS, CDR2 SASEGT. Losses at the gene ends were 5 bases for V and 3 bases for J; bases not matched to a gene: 7. The CDR3 has 14 amino acids. The DNA of the CDR3 is TGTGCCAGCAGTCAGACTAGCAAGTACTACGAGCAGTACTTC. Residues: CASSQTSKYYEQYF.

This clonotype was detected many times. The rearrangement joins TRBV28 to TRBJ2-7; D gene uncertain. The CDR3 sequence is 13 residues long. Looked up from germline, CDR1 is MDHEN and CDR2 is SYDVKM. Trimming shortened V by 11 bases and J by 2 bases, and 16 bases separated the two germline ends. CDR3 region: CAAALNGAYEQYF. The CDR3 bases are TGTGCCGCAGCGCTAAATGGGGCCTACGAGCAGTACTTC.

Ten or more counts support this clonotype. The CDR3, as DNA: TGTGCCAGCGGTCCGGCAGGGGGTAACTATGGCTACACCTTC. Translating gives CASGPAGGNYGYTF. The V and J genes are TRBV12-3 or TRBV12-4 and TRBJ1-2; TRBD1 matches 7 bases. V lost 8 bases and J lost 1; bases outside the gene matches: 7. The CDR3 covers 14 residues.

The chain has TRBV5-5 and TRBJ1-1, with a weak D call TRBD1 (5 bases). The CDR3 is made up of 15 amino acids. Per germline, CDR1 SGHKS and CDR2 YYEKEE (reference sequence). V lost 1 base and J lost 4, with 14 bases in between. In DNA form, the CDR3 reads TGTGCCAGCAGCTTGACCTCAGGGTTGGGCACTGAAGCTTTCTTT. Residues: CASSLTSGLGTEAFF.

This clonotype occurred many times. The V gene is TRBV6-2 or TRBV6-3, the J gene TRBJ2-1; D gene uncertain. This CDR3 region has 15 residues. V shed 6 bases and J shed 0 bases, with 12 bases lying between them. From germline, CDR1 is MNHEY and CDR2 SVGEGT. CDR3 DNA: TGTGCCAGCAGAGACCCGAGAAGCTCCTACAATGAGCAGTTCTTC. It encodes CASRDPRSSYNEQFF.

This clonotype was picked up many times. J is TRBJ2-3 and V is TRBV7-3; 11 bases agree with TRBD1. The germline CDR1 and CDR2 sequences are SGHTA and FQGTGA. J was trimmed by 3 bases and V by 5 bases; bases with no gene match: 4. The CDR3 length is 15 residues. The CDR3 loop is CASSPGQGGTDTQYF. CDR3 nucleotide sequence: TGTGCCAGCAGCCCGGGACAGGGGGGGACAGATACGCAGTATTTT.

The genes are TRBV12-3 or TRBV12-4 and TRBJ2-1, with D possibly matching TRBD2 (6 bases). V lost 4 bases and J lost 4, with 11 bases in between. The CDR3 is 14 residues long. CDR3 loop: CASSYGGRYNEQFF. In DNA form, the CDR3 reads TGTGCCAGCAGTTACGGGGGACGATACAATGAGCAGTTCTTC.

This clonotype was detected ten times or more. This chain connects TRBV18 to TRBJ1-2, with no clear D. Germline V gives CDR1 KGHSH, CDR2 LQKENI. The CDR3 is made up of 15 amino acids. Trimming removed 2 bases at V and 2 bases at J, with 12 bases between. The CDR3 sequence is CASSPSATKNYGYTF. DNA for the CDR3: TGTGCCAGCTCACCATCGGCCACGAAGAACTATGGCTACACCTTC.

The V and J genes are TRBV29-1 and TRBJ2-1; the match to TRBD2 covers 8 bases. The germline V gene encodes CDR1 SQVTM and CDR2 ANQGSEA. The ends lost 7 bases at V and 8 bases at J; junction bases unmatched: 1. The CDR3 covers 10 residues. The CDR3 here is CSAGGYEQFF. The CDR3 bases are TGCAGCGCGGGAGGGTATGAGCAGTTCTTC.

This clonotype was recorded many times. CDR3 DNA: TGTGCCAGCAGACTATCCACTAGCGGGGGGTTCGGTGAGCAGTTCTTC. Its translation: CASRLSTSGGFGEQFF. The chain couples TRBV28 to TRBJ2-1; 12 positions agree with TRBD2. The J segment lost 9 bases and the V segment lost 6 bases, leaving 12 bases of the junction unmatched. The germline V gene encodes CDR1 MDHEN and CDR2 SYDVKM. This CDR3 spans 16 amino acids.

This clonotype came up many times. The chain carries TRBV28 and TRBJ1-5, with TRBD1 as a possible D gene (5 bases). Germline V gives CDR1 MDHEN, CDR2 SYDVKM. The CDR3 runs to 15 residues. Trimming removed 6 bases at V and 0 bases at J, with 12 bases between. CDR3 sequence: CASSRVGVSNQPQHF. The CDR3 nucleotides read TGTGCCAGCAGCCGAGTGGGGGTTAGCAATCAGCCCCAGCATTTT.